Listed here are 18 T cell receptor beta chains from one sample, sequenced in a study of memory CD4+ T cells and cytomegalovirus serostatus. Single viable CD3+CD4+CD8-CD45RO+ cells were sorted as the memory CD4+ T cells. The data were produced by immunoSEQ multiplex PCR, yet TCRdb's version contains in-frame clones alone and is incomplete. The sample holds around 99,000 clones, roughly 80% seen once. The specimen sequenced was memory CD4+ T cells from blood. All receptors derive from an adult in good health and CMV-seropositive.

The chain joins TRBV10-2 to TRBJ2-5, with 10 bases that match TRBD1. J lost 5 bases, V lost 2 bases, and 8 bases had no gene match. This CDR3 has 16 residues. Per germline, CDR1 WSHSY and CDR2 SAAADI. CDR3 sequence: CASSEGDRGGEETQYF. The CDR3 DNA reads as TGCGCCAGCAGTGAGGGGGACAGGGGAGGCGAGGAGACCCAGTACTTC.

The chain links TRBV19 to TRBJ2-1; tentatively, D is TRBD1 (6 bases). V was pared by 4 bases and J by 4 bases, with 17 bases between. Germline V CDR1 and CDR2: LNHDA, SQIVND (reference sequence). The CDR3 length is 16 residues. CDR3 amino acids: CASSTPTGPQYNEQFF. CDR3 DNA: TGTGCCAGTAGTACCCCAACAGGGCCCCAATACAATGAGCAGTTCTTC.

The gene calls are TRBV9 and TRBJ2-2; D gene uncertain. The CDR3 sequence is 16 residues long. Germline assignment: CDR1 SGDLS and CDR2 YYNGEE. Trimming cost V 3 bases and J 1 base, with 13 bases left between them. CDR3 nucleotide sequence: TGTGCCAGCAGCGCCCGATCGCCGAGGAACACCGGGGAGCTGTTTTTT. Translating it yields CASSARSPRNTGELFF.

The count of this clone is one. The chain has TRBV6-5 and TRBJ1-1; no clear D gene. The ends were cut back, 1 base at V and 1 base at J, with 10 bases in the middle. Per the germline V gene, CDR1 is MNHEY and CDR2 is SVGAGI. The CDR3 is 15 amino acids. The CDR3 DNA is TGTGCCAGCAGTTACTTGAGTACGACGAACACTGAAGCTTTCTTT. This encodes CASSYLSTTNTEAFF.

V usage is TRBV5-5 and J usage is TRBJ1-5; the D gene is possibly TRBD1 (5 bases). V was pared by 0 bases and J by 5 bases, with 12 bases between. From germline, CDR1 is SGHKS and CDR2 YYEKEE (reference sequence). CDR3 size: 15 residues. In nucleotides, the CDR3 is TGTGCCAGCAGCTTGGTTGGAGGGGAGGATCAGCCCCAGCATTTT. It codes for CASSLVGGEDQPQHF.

The V and J genes are TRBV27 and TRBJ1-1; 11 positions match TRBD1. The V segment lost 4 bases and the J segment 7 bases; nucleotides outside the gene matches: 8. This CDR3 region has 15 residues. Germline values: CDR1 MNHEY, CDR2 SMNVEV (reference sequence). In DNA form, the CDR3 reads TGTGCCAGCAGTTCCCCCGGGACAGGGGGAAATGAAGCTTTCTTT. This sequence encodes CASSSPGTGGNEAFF.

CDR3 residues: CASSFMGGEGYEQYF. The CDR3 nucleotides read TGCGCCAGCAGCTTTATGGGCGGAGAGGGCTACGAGCAGTACTTC. The chain carries TRBV5-1 and TRBJ2-7, with D possibly matching TRBD2 (5 bases). V was cut by 2 bases and J by 3 bases, with 15 bases left in between. The CDR3 has 15 residues. CDR1 is SGHRS and CDR2 is YFSETQ in the germline V gene.

The rearrangement joins TRBV11-2 to TRBJ2-7; TRBD2 agrees at 9 bases. Germline V gives CDR1 SGHAT, CDR2 FQNNGV. V lost 6 bases, J lost 4 bases, and 7 bases stayed unmatched. The CDR3 is 14 amino acids. This chain's CDR3 is CASSFLAGQYEQYF. The CDR3 DNA reads TGTGCCAGCAGTTTCCTAGCGGGGCAATACGAGCAGTACTTC.

The J gene is TRBJ2-1, the V gene TRBV9, with TRBD2 as a possible D gene (6 bases). The CDR3 spans 14 residues. Germline assignment: CDR1 SGDLS and CDR2 YYNGEE. Trimming stripped 0 bases from V and 5 bases from J, with 9 bases between. The CDR3 sequence is CASSVEGGNNEQFF. Written as DNA, the CDR3 is TGTGCCAGCAGCGTAGAGGGAGGTAACAATGAGCAGTTCTTC.

This clone was picked up a small number of times. The chain uses TRBV6-5 and TRBJ1-4; a possible D gene is TRBD1 (5 bases). CDR3 length equals 12 residues. V was pared by 10 bases and J by 5 bases, with 11 bases between. The germline V gene has CDR1 MNHEY and CDR2 SVGAGI. Written as DNA, the CDR3 is TGTGCCACAGGGAAACCAAATGAAAAACTGTTTTTT. This gives the protein CATGKPNEKLFF.

This chain links TRBV7-9 with TRBJ2-2, with 7 nucleotides matching TRBD2. This CDR3 comprises 13 residues. Germline values: CDR1 SEHNR, CDR2 FQNEAQ (reference sequence). The J segment lost 7 bases and the V segment lost 3 bases, leaving 2 bases of the junction unmatched. DNA of the CDR3: TGTGCCAGCAGCTTGGGGGGGATCGGGGAGCTGTTTTTT. This encodes CASSLGGIGELFF. The full variable domain, in which reference TRBV7-9 and TRBJ2-2 provide the parts outside the CDR3, is DTGVSQNPRHKITKRGQNVTFRCDPISEHNRLYWYRQTLGQGPEFLTYFQNEAQLEKSRLLSDRFSAERPKGSFSTLEIQRTEQGDSAMYLCASSLGGIGELFFGEGSRLTVL.

This clone appeared once. The chain has TRBV28 and TRBJ1-1; D ambiguous. Germline V gives CDR1 MDHEN, CDR2 SYDVKM. Trimming stripped 1 base from V and 8 bases from J, with 11 bases between. This CDR3 comprises 13 residues. The CDR3 loop is CASSLSARSEAFF. The CDR3, as DNA: TGTGCCAGCAGTTTATCGGCTAGATCCGAAGCTTTCTTT.

The chain links TRBV5-8 to TRBJ2-7; 8 positions match TRBD1. Germline V gene data show CDR1 as SGHTS and CDR2 as YDEGEE. The CDR3 totals 15 residues. The V and J ends lost 5 bases and 7 bases, in that order; junction bases with no gene match: 14. The CDR3 nucleotides read TGTGCCAGCAGACCCGGGACAGGCGACTTGGGGGAGCAGTACTTC. This sequence encodes CASRPGTGDLGEQYF.

CDR3 sequence: CASSHWGGELFF. DNA of the CDR3: TGTGCCAGCAGCCACTGGGGGGGGGAGCTGTTTTTT. This rearrangement joins TRBV4-2 to TRBJ2-2; the D gene could be TRBD1 or TRBD2 (5 bases each). Trimming took off 3 bases at V and 8 bases at J, with 7 bases between the two ends. The CDR3 extends over 12 amino acids. Germline V gene data show CDR1 as LGHNA and CDR2 as YNFKEQ.

J is TRBJ2-7 and V is TRBV30, with D unresolved. V was cut by 4 bases and J by 3 bases, with 10 bases left in between. The CDR3 extends over 12 amino acids. Germline V gives CDR1 GTSNPN, CDR2 SVGIG (reference sequence). The CDR3 loop is CAWNRNFYEQYF. CDR3 nucleotides: TGTGCCTGGAACCGGAACTTCTACGAGCAGTACTTC.

The genes are TRBV7-2 and TRBJ1-2; no definite D call. Per germline, CDR1 SGHTA and CDR2 FQGNSA. The CDR3 runs 16 residues. Trimming removed 2 bases from V and 4 bases from J, with 17 bases in between. The CDR3, as DNA: TGTGCCAGCAGCTTAAGAGGTTCCACTAGTAGCTATGGCTACACCTTC. Amino acids: CASSLRGSTSSYGYTF.

The rearrangement joins TRBV11-2 to TRBJ2-7; TRBD1 agrees at 7 bases. The length of the CDR3 is 16 residues. Germline CDR1 SGHAT, CDR2 FQNNGV. The ends lost 5 bases at V and 1 base at J; junction bases unmatched: 11. The CDR3 nucleotides are TGTGCCAGCAGCGCTAATCCGCGGACAGGATCCTACGAGCAGTACTTC. Its protein product is CASSANPRTGSYEQYF.

The count of this clone is one. The chain links TRBV25-1 to TRBJ2-3, with TRBD1 as a possible D gene (5 bases). Trimming pared 2 bases from V and 2 bases from J, leaving 11 bases between. The CDR3 spans 15 residues. The germline gives CDR1 MGHDK, CDR2 SYGVNS. CDR3 in amino acids: CASSEQGRPTDTQYF. The CDR3 DNA sequence: TGTGCCAGCAGTGAACAGGGAAGGCCCACAGATACGCAGTATTTT.